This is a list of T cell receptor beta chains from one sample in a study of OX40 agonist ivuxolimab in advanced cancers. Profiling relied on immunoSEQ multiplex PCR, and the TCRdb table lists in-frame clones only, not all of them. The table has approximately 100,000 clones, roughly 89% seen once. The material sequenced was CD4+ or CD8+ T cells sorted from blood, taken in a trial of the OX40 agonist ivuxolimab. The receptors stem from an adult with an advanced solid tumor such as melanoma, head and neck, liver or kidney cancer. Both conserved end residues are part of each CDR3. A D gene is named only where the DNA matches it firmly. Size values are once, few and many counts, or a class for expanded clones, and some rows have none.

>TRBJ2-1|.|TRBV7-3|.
TGTGCCAGCAGAAACGGGAACTCCTACAATGAGCAGTTCTTC
CASRNGNSYNEQFF
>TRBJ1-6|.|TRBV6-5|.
TGTGCCAGCAGACACTCCCCCGTTGTTAATTCACCCCTCCACTTT
CASRHSPVVNSPLHF
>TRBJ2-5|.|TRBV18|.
TGTGCCAGCTCACGGCAGTGGGAGGAGACCCAGTACTTC
CASSRQWEETQYF
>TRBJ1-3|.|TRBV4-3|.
TGCGCCAGCAGCCAAGGGACGACAGCTGGAAACACCATATATTTT
CASSQGTTAGNTIYF
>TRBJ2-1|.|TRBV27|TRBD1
TGTGCCAGCAGCAGACAGGGGGCGATCAATGAGCAGTTCTTC
CASSRQGAINEQFF
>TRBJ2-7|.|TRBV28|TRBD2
TGTGCCAGCAGTCTCAAAGCGGGAGTAATCTCCTACGAGCAGTACTTC
CASSLKAGVISYEQYF
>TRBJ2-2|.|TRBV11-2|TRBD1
TGTGCCAGCAGCCCATGGACAGGGGAAAGCGGGGAGCTGTTTTTT
CASSPWTGESGELFF
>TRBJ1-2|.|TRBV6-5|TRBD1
TGTGCCAGCAGACGGACAGGGGGTCCCAATGGCTACACCTTC
CASRRTGGPNGYTF
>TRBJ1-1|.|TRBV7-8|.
TGTGCCAGCAGCTTAGGGGCGGTTGAAGCTTTCTTT
CASSLGAVEAFF
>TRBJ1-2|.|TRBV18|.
TGTGCCAGCTCACCACAGCGAAGGACAGAAAGATTTTATGGCTACACCTTC
CASSPQRRTERFYGYTF
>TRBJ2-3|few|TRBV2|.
TGTGCCAGCAGTGTGAACCCTGCTAGCACAGATACGCAGTATTTT
CASSVNPASTDTQYF
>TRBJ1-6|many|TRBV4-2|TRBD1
TGTGCCAGCAGCCAAGGGACAGGGGGCTATTCACCCCTCCACTTT
CASSQGTGGYSPLHF
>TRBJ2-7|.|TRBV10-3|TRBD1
TGTGCCATCAGTATACAGGGGGCCCATTCCTACGAGCAGTACTTC
CAISIQGAHSYEQYF
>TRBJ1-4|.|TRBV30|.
TGTGCCTGGAGTGAATACGGCAATGAAAAACTGTTTTTT
CAWSEYGNEKLFF
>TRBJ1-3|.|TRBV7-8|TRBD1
TGTGCCAGCAGCCCCCTGGACAGGGCCTCTGGAAACACCATATATTTT
CASSPLDRASGNTIYF
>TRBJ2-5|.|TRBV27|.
TGTGCCAGCAGGGCGCAGTGGGAGACCCAGTACTTC
CASRAQWETQYF